These 10 T cell receptor beta chains came from one sample sequenced in a study of T cell repertoires in cytomegalovirus infection. TCRdb independently ran MiXCR on the reads; one entry per CDR3 protein. The sample gives tens of thousands of distinct CDR3 sequences, under 25% of which show up once; around nine tenths is in the top ten. Which antigens these TCRs recognize remains unknown. This material consisted of CD8+ T cells from cultured PBMCs, taken from culture after CMV antigen stimulation. The receptors shown here come from a human donor in good health (CMV status not recorded). Some clones in this sample may be carry-over from other donors' samples.

This clonotype was found a few times. The CDR3 DNA sequence: TGTGCCAGCAGCTTAGTTCCCGGGGGCGTATATGAAGCTTTCTTT. Its translation: CASSLVPGGVYEAFF. The chain carries TRBV7-8 and TRBJ1-1, with D possibly TRBD1 on 6 matching bases. CDR1 is SGHVS, CDR2 FQNEAQ, per germline. There are 15 residues in the CDR3. Trimming shortened V by 1 base and J by 7 bases, and 16 bases separated the two germline ends.

This rearrangement joins TRBV7-9 to TRBJ2-5; D call uncertain. The CDR3 sequence is 13 residues long. Germline V gene sequence: CDR1 SEHNR, CDR2 FQNEAQ (reference sequence). With 5 bases removed from V and 5 bases from J, the gap between germline ends came to 12 bases. CDR3 residues: CASSPSRRETQYF. The DNA of the CDR3 is TGTGCCAGCAGCCCGAGTCGTCGGGAGACCCAGTACTTC.

The table lists this clonotype with a few counts. The DNA for the CDR3 is TGTGCCAGCAGTTTAACCGCAATCGAGCAGTACTTC. As protein: CASSLTAIEQYF. This chain uses TRBV12-3 or TRBV12-4 with TRBJ2-7; D call uncertain. The germline V and J ends were trimmed by 2 bases and 6 bases, with 8 bases remaining between them. CDR3 length: 12 residues.

This clonotype was detected a few times. The rearrangement uses TRBV24-1 and TRBJ2-1; 10 bases line up with TRBD2. Germline V gene data show CDR1 as KGHDR and CDR2 as SFDVKD. Trimming took 7 bases from V and 10 from J; bases not matched to a gene: 12. This CDR3 has 15 amino acids. The CDR3 protein is CATSPRSGRAQEQFF. DNA for the CDR3: TGTGCCACCAGCCCGAGGAGCGGGAGGGCGCAGGAGCAGTTCTTC.

The genes are TRBV5-4 and TRBJ2-1; 12 bases agree with TRBD2. The CDR3 sequence is 13 residues long. Germline CDR1 is SGHNT and CDR2 is YYREEE (reference sequence). V dropped 4 bases and J dropped 7; count of bases not matched to a gene: 0. In DNA, the CDR3 is TGTGCCAGCAGCGGGACTAGCGGGAATGAGCAGTTCTTC. Protein: CASSGTSGNEQFF.

The rearrangement joins TRBV3-1 to TRBJ1-2; TRBD1 might be the D (6 bases). Germline V CDR1 and CDR2: LGHDT, YNNKEL (reference sequence). The germline V and J ends were trimmed by 3 bases and 4 bases, with 12 bases remaining between them. This CDR3 contains 14 residues. The chain's CDR3 is CASSHGGNPYGYTF. DNA for the CDR3: TGTGCCAGCAGCCACGGGGGCAACCCCTATGGCTACACCTTC.

This clonotype was observed a handful of times. The V and J genes are TRBV7-2 and TRBJ2-1; a weak D match, TRBD1 (6 bases). The CDR3 loop spans 15 amino acids. Germline CDR1 and CDR2: SGHTA and FQGNSA. The V gene lost 1 base and the J gene lost 3 bases, with 10 bases spanning the gap. CDR3 nucleotide sequence: TGTGCCAGCAGCTTAGGGACAGCCCTCTACAATGAGCAGTTCTTC. This gives the protein CASSLGTALYNEQFF.

This clonotype has just a few counts. As DNA, the CDR3 is TGTGCCAGCAGCTTAGCTCTAGCGGGTCGGGCCGGGGAGCTGTTTTTT. The encoded protein is CASSLALAGRAGELFF. This chain joins TRBV7-2 and TRBJ2-2; 8 positions match TRBD2. The junction had 6 bases not matched to a gene; V was cut back by 0 bases and J by 6 bases. This CDR3 is 16 amino acids long. Looked up from germline, CDR1 is SGHTA and CDR2 is FQGNSA.

The rearrangement links TRBV6-4 to TRBJ1-2; 8 bases agree with TRBD1. In germline, CDR1 is MRHNA, CDR2 SNTAGT. The ends lost 0 bases at V and 8 bases at J; junction bases unmatched: 2. CDR3 size: 13 residues. CDR3 protein: CASSDSTGDGYTF. The CDR3 DNA follows: TGTGCCAGCAGTGACTCGACAGGGGACGGCTACACCTTC.

The sample holds a few counts of this clonotype. This chain joins TRBV11-2 and TRBJ2-5, with 8 bases matching TRBD2. Germline V gives CDR1 SGHAT, CDR2 FQNNGV. This CDR3 region has 15 residues. J gave up 5 bases and V 5 bases, and 10 bases lay outside the gene matches. The CDR3 DNA is TGTGCCAGCAGCACCCGGGGGGGCCGGGGGGAGACCCAGTACTTC. It specifies CASSTRGGRGETQYF.